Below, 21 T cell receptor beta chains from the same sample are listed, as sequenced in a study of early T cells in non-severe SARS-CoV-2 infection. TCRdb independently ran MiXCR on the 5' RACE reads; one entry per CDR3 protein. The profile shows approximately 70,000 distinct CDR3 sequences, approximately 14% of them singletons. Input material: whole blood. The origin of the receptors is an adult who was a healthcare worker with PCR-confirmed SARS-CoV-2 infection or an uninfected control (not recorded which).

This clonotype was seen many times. This chain's CDR3 is CASSVGGVQPQHF. CDR3 nucleotides: TGTGCCAGCAGCGTAGGAGGGGTTCAGCCCCAGCATTTT. This chain connects TRBV9 to TRBJ1-5; D might be TRBD1 (5 bases). The V gene lost 0 bases and the J gene lost 6 bases, with 7 bases spanning the gap. The CDR3 is made up of 13 amino acids. CDR1 and CDR2 (germline): SGDLS, YYNGEE.

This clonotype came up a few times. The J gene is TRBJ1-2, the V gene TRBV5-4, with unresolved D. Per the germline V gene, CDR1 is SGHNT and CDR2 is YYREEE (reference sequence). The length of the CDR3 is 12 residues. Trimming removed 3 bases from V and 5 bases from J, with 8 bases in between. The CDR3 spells CASSSGVYGYTF. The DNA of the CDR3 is TGTGCCAGCAGCTCCGGAGTTTATGGCTACACCTTC.

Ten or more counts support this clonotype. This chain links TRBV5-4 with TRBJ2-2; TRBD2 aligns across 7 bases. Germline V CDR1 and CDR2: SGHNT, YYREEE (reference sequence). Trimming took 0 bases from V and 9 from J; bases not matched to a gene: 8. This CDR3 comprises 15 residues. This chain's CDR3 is CASSLAGGSARELFF. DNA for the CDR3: TGTGCCAGCAGCTTGGCCGGGGGGAGCGCCCGGGAGCTGTTTTTT.

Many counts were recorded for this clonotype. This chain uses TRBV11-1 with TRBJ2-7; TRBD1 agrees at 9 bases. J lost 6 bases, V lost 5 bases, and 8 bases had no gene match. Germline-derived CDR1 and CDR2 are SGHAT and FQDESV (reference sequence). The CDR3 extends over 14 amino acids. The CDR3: CASSPAGQGREQYF. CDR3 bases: TGTGCCAGCAGCCCCGCTGGACAGGGGCGCGAGCAGTACTTC.

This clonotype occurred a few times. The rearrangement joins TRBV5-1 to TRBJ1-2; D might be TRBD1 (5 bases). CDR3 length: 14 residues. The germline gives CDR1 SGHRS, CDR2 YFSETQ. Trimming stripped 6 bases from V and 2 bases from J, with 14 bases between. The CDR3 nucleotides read TGCGCCAGCACCTCCGACAGTGCCAACTATGGCTACACCTTC. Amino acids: CASTSDSANYGYTF. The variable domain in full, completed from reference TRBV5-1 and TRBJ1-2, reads KAGVTQTPRYLIKTRGQQVTLSCSPISGHRSVSWYQQTPGQGLQFLFEYFSETQRNKGNFPGRFSGRQFSNSRSEMNVSTLELGDSALYLCASTSDSANYGYTFGSGTRLTVV.

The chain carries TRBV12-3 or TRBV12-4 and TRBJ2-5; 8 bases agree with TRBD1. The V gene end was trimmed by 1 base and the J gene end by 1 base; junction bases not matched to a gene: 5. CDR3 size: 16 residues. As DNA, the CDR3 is TGTGCCAGCAGTTTAGGGAGTGGGACAGGCCAAGAGACCCAGTACTTC. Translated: CASSLGSGTGQETQYF.

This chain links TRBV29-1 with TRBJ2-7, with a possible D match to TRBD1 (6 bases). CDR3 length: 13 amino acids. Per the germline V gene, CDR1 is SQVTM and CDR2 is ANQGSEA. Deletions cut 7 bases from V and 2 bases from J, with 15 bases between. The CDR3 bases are TGCAGCGGCGAGGCAGGGGCTACCTACGAGCAGTACTTC. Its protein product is CSGEAGATYEQYF.

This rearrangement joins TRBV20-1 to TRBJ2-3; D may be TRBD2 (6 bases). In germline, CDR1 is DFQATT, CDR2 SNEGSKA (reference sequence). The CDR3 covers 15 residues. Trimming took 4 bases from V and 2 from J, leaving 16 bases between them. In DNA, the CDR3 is TGCAGTGCTAACCCCCTCCGGCGGGACACAGATACGCAGTATTTT. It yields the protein CSANPLRRDTDTQYF.

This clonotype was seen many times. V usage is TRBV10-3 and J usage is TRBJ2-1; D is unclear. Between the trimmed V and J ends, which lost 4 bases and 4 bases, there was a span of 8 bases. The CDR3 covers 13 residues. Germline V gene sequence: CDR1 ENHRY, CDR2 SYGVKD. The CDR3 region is CAISGNGYNEQFF. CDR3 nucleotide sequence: TGTGCCATCAGTGGGAACGGTTACAATGAGCAGTTCTTC.

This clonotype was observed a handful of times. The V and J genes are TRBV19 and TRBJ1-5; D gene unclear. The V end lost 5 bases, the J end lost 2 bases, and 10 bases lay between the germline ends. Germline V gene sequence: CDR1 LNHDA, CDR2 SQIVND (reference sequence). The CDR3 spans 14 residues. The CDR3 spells CASSGTGGNQPQHF. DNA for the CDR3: TGTGCCAGTAGTGGAACGGGAGGCAATCAGCCCCAGCATTTT.

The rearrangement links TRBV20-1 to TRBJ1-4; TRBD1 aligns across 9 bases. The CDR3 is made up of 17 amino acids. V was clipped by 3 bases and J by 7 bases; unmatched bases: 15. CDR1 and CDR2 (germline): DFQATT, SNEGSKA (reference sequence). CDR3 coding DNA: TGCAGTGCTAGCGGGGACAGGGCCCCTTGGTCCCCTGAAAAACTGTTTTTT. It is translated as CSASGDRAPWSPEKLFF.

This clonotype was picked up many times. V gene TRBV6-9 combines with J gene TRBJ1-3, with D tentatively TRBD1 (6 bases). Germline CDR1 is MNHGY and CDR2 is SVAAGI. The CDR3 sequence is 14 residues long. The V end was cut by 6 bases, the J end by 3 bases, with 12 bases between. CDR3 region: CASSTDSDGNTIYF. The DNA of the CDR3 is TGTGCCAGCAGCACGGACAGCGATGGAAACACCATATATTTT.

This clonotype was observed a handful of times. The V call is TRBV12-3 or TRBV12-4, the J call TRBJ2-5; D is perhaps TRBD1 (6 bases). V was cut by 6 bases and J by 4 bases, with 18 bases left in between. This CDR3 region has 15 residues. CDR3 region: CASSIARGAGETQYF. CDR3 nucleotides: TGTGCCAGCAGCATTGCCAGGGGCGCAGGAGAGACCCAGTACTTC.

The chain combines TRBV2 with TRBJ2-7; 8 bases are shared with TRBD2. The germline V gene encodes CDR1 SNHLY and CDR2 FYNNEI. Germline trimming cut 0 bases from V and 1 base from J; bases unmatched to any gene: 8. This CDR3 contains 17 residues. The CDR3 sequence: CASSEARLSGGSYEQYF. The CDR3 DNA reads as TGTGCCAGCAGTGAAGCCCGTTTGAGCGGGGGATCCTACGAGCAGTACTTC. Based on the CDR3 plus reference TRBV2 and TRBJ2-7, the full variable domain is EPEVTQTPSHQVTQMGQEVILRCVPISNHLYFYWYRQILGQKVEFLVSFYNNEISEKSEIFDDQFSVERPDGSNFTLKIRSTKLEDSAMYFCASSEARLSGGSYEQYFGPGTRLTVT.

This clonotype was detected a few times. For the CDR3, the DNA is TGTGCCAGCAGTTCTGATATAAACTATGGCTACACCTTC. Protein sequence: CASSSDINYGYTF. This chain links TRBV28 with TRBJ1-2; D is unclear. This CDR3 is built from 13 residues. Trimming left V 4 bases short and J 2 bases short, with 8 bases between. CDR1 is MDHEN, CDR2 SYDVKM, per germline.

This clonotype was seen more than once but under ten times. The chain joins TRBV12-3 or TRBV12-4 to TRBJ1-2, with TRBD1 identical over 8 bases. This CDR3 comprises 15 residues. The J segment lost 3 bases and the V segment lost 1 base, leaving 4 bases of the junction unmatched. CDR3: CASSLGTGRDYGYTF. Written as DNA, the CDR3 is TGTGCCAGCAGTTTAGGGACAGGGCGGGACTATGGCTACACCTTC.

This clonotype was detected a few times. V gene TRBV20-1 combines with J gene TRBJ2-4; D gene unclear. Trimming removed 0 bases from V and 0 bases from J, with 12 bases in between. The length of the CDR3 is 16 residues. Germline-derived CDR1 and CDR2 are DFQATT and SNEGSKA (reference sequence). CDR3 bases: TGCAGTGCTAGAGATCTGCAAGCCCTAGCCAAAAACATTCAGTACTTC. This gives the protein CSARDLQALAKNIQYF.

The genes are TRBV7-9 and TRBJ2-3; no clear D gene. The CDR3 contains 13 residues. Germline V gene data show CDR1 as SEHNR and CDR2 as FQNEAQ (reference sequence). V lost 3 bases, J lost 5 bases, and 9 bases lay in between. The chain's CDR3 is CASSFRRRDTQYF. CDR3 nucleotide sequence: TGTGCCAGCAGCTTTCGAAGGAGAGATACGCAGTATTTT.

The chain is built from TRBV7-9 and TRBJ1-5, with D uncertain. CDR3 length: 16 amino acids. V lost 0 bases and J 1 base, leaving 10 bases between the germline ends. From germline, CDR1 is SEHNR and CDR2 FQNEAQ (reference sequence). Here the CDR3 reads CASSLARGLSNQPQHF. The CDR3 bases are TGTGCCAGCAGCTTAGCACGGGGTTTAAGCAATCAGCCCCAGCATTTT.

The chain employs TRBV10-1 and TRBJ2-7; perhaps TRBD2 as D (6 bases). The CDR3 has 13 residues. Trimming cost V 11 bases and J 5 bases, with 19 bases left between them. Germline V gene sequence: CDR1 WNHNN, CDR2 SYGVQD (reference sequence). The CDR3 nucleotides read TGCGCCCCCCGACGGATAAGGGAGGACGAGCAGTACTTC. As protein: CAPRRIREDEQYF.

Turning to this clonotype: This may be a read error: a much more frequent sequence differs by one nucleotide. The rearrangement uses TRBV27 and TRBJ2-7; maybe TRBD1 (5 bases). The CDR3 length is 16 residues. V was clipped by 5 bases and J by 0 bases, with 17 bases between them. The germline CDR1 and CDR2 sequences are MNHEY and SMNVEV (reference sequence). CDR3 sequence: CASSTTLIGVSYEQYV. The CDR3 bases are TGTGCCAGCAGTACAACCCTTATAGGGGTCTCCTACGAGCAGTACGTC.